This T cell receptor (beta chain) emerged from a study of CD8 T cells in Susac syndrome. Random hexamers primed reverse transcription of about 0.5 to 1 ug RNA. Amplification of TCR beta CDR3 spanned 54 Vbeta and 13 Jbeta via immunoSEQ multiplex PCR. TCRdb ran MiXCR on the immunoSEQ multiplex PCR reads and lists one entry per CDR3 protein. The sample records 170,000 or so distinct CDR3 sequences, approximately 95% being singletons. Per the germline V gene, CDR1 is SGHRS and CDR2 is YFSETQ. The ends lost 4 bases at V and 0 bases at J; junction bases unmatched: 10. There are 18 residues in the CDR3. The specimen was CD4+ T cells from PBMCs. The rearrangement links TRBV5-1 to TRBJ2-6; TRBD1 matches at 7 bases. The source of this sequence is a human donor with multiple sclerosis. The CDR3 DNA is TGCGCCAGCAGCCTAGAGGGACAGACCTACTCTGGGGCCAACGTCCTGACTTTC. It codes for CASSLEGQTYSGANVLTF.